This T cell receptor (beta chain) was recorded in a study of T cell repertoires in aging, cancer and after chemotherapy. Study-wide results and limits: In each cancer cohort, median generation probability increased across chemotherapy, suggesting thymic output rebounded. In healthy donors, age-related TCR diversity loss mainly reflected lost richness.

The V end was cut by 4 bases, the J end by 4 bases, with 10 bases between. The CDR3 length is 12 residues. Germline V gene sequence: CDR1 GTSNPN, CDR2 SVGIG (reference sequence). Details on this clonotype: Its target is not known.

TRB rearrangements spanning V, D and J were amplified using mixed TRB-A/B primers. A single record per CDR3 protein comes from TCRdb applying MiXCR to the multiplex PCR reads. The profile shows around 12,000 distinct CDR3 sequences, under 40% of them singletons. The template was genomic DNA from peripheral blood, not RNA. The TCR originated in a human donor in good health. The donor label of this sample is uncertain. Sequencing was done on a sample of blood. This rearrangement joins TRBV30 to TRBJ2-5, with D perhaps matching TRBD2 (5 bases). Written as DNA, the CDR3 is TGTGCCTGGACGTCGGGGTCAGAGACCCAGTACTTC. It is translated as CAWTSGSETQYF. The full variable domain, with the rest looked up from reference TRBV30 and TRBJ2-5, is SQTIHQWPATLVQPVGSPLSLECTVEGTSNPNLYWYRQAAGRGLQLLFYSVGIGQISSEVPQNLSASRPQDRQFILSSKKLLLSDSGFYLCAWTSGSETQYFGPGTRLLVL.